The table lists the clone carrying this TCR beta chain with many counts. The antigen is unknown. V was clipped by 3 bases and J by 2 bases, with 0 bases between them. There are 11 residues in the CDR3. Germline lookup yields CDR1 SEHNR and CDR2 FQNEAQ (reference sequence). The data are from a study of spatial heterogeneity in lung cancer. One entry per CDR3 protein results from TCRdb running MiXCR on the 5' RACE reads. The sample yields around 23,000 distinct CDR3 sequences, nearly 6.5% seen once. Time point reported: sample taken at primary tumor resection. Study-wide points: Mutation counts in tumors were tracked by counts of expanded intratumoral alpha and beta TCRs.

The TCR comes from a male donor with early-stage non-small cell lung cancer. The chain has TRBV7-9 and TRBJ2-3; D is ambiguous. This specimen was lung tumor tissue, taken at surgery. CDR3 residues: CASSFTDTQYF. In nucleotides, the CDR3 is TGTGCCAGCAGCTTCACAGATACGCAGTATTTT.